Listed here are 30 T cell receptor beta chains from one sample, sequenced in a study of shared clonotypes between healthy human individuals. Sequencing used immunoSEQ multiplex PCR; TCRdb keeps in-frame clones, though not all of them. The sample shows under 1,100,000 clones, around 75% of them seen only once. Sequenced input: memory CD4+ T cells sorted from blood. Indicated subset: CD45RA-negative fraction. All receptors derive from a man between 18 and 35 years old in good health.

As to this clone: A much larger clonotype is one base distant, so this may be a read error. The J gene is TRBJ1-2, the V gene TRBV5-6, with TRBD1 identical over 7 bases. CDR3 length equals 14 residues. Germline V gives CDR1 SGHDT, CDR2 YYEEEE. V was clipped by 0 bases and J by 4 bases; unmatched bases: 3. CDR3 sequence reads: CASSLEQGSYGYTF. The CDR3 region has the DNA TGTGCCAGCAGCTTGGAACAGGGGTCCTATGGCTACACCTTC.

This clone occurred a few times. Distinct nucleotide sequences in the sample also encode this CDR3. The chain links TRBV7-2 to TRBJ2-5; no firm D call. The CDR3 sequence is 12 residues long. Germline V lookup: CDR1 SGHTA, CDR2 FQGNSA. V lost 1 base and J lost 5, with 5 bases in between. The DNA for the CDR3 is TGTGCCAGCAGCTTAGATAGGGAGACCCAGTACTTC. This encodes CASSLDRETQYF.

CDR3 amino acids: CASSRLRDSEQYF. The CDR3 DNA reads TGTGCCAGCAGTCGTCTACGGGACTCCGAGCAGTACTTC. The V and J genes are TRBV7-8 and TRBJ2-7, with D possibly TRBD2 on 6 matching bases. Germline-derived CDR1 and CDR2 are SGHVS and FQNEAQ. This CDR3 spans 13 amino acids. V was cut by 6 bases and J by 6 bases, with 15 bases left in between. The whole variable domain, remainder taken from reference TRBV7-8 and TRBJ2-7, is GAGVSQSPRYKVAKRGQDVALRCDPISGHVSLFWYQQALGQGPEFLTYFQNEAQLDKSGLPSDRFFAERPEGSVSTLKIQRTQQEDSAVYLCASSRLRDSEQYFGPGTRLTVT.

The rearrangement uses TRBV19 and TRBJ2-3; TRBD2 matches at 14 bases. Trimming at V came to 5 bases and at J to 2 bases, leaving 3 bases not matched to a gene. Germline V gene data show CDR1 as LNHDA and CDR2 as SQIVND (reference sequence). CDR3 length: 16 amino acids. The DNA of the CDR3 is TGTGCCAGTAGTGCGACTAGCGGGAGGGTCACAGATACGCAGTATTTT. This codes for CASSATSGRVTDTQYF.

The chain employs TRBV19 and TRBJ1-6; D is perhaps TRBD1 (6 bases). CDR1 is LNHDA and CDR2 is SQIVND in the germline V gene (reference sequence). The CDR3 length is 15 residues. V dropped 6 bases and J dropped 5 bases, with 14 bases sitting between them. The CDR3 protein is CASSQGRMDNSPLHF. CDR3 bases: TGTGCCAGTAGCCAGGGGCGCATGGATAATTCACCCCTCCACTTT. The full variable domain, completed using reference TRBV19 and TRBJ1-6, is DGGITQSPKYLFRKEGQNVTLSCEQNLNHDAMYWYRQDPGQGLRLIYYSQIVNDFQKGDIAEGYSVSREKKESFPLTVTSAQKNPTAFYLCASSQGRMDNSPLHFGNGTRLTVT.

This clone has only one observation. In nucleotides, the CDR3 is TGTGCCAGCAGTGACGGGGACAGGAGGAACGGCTACACCTTC. This gives the protein CASSDGDRRNGYTF. The chain uses TRBV6-1 and TRBJ1-2; TRBD1 agrees at 8 bases. The V gene's germline CDR1 is MNHNS and CDR2 SASEGT. The CDR3 has 14 amino acids. V gave up 3 bases and J gave up 8 bases; unmatched junction bases: 8.

On this clone itself: A much larger clonotype is one base distant, so this may be a read error. This chain uses TRBV11-1 with TRBJ2-5, with 7 positions matching TRBD2. V shed 2 bases, J shed 0 bases, and the junction held 3 bases outside the gene matches. Per the germline V gene, CDR1 is SGHAT and CDR2 is FQDESV (reference sequence). The CDR3 totals 15 residues. CDR3 sequence (DNA): TGTGCCAGCAGCTTAATCGGGGGGTACCAAGAGACCCAGTACTTC. Translating it yields CASSLIGGYQETQYF.

The rearrangement links TRBV7-3 to TRBJ1-6, with 9 bases that match TRBD1. Trimming removed 5 bases from V and 9 bases from J; junction bases left unmatched: 2. CDR3 length equals 13 residues. Per germline, CDR1 SGHTA and CDR2 FQGTGA. The CDR3 DNA sequence: TGTGCCAGCAGCACGGACAGGGGTTCACCCCTCCACTTT. It translates to CASSTDRGSPLHF.

The V call is TRBV29-1, the J call TRBJ1-3; the match to TRBD1 covers 7 bases. The germline V gene has CDR1 SQVTM and CDR2 ANQGSEA. The CDR3 sequence is 14 residues long. V lost 6 bases to trimming and J lost 3 bases; unmatched junction nucleotides: 8. The CDR3 region has the DNA TGCAGCGTAGCCACCGGGACAGTTGGAAACACCATATATTTT. The encoded protein is CSVATGTVGNTIYF.

This clone showed up just a few times. V gene TRBV15 combines with J gene TRBJ1-4, with 8 bases aligning to TRBD1. The CDR3 totals 14 residues. Germline assignment: CDR1 LNHNV and CDR2 YYDKDF (reference sequence). The V gene end was trimmed by 3 bases and the J gene end by 8 bases; junction bases not matched to a gene: 5. This CDR3 reads CATSSQGAPEKLFF. The CDR3 bases are TGTGCCACCAGCAGCCAGGGGGCGCCGGAAAAACTGTTTTTT.

The genes are TRBV5-1 and TRBJ2-3, with D possibly TRBD2 on 5 matching bases. This CDR3 region has 15 residues. V shed 4 bases and J shed 3 bases, with 15 bases lying between them. The germline gives CDR1 SGHRS, CDR2 YFSETQ. The CDR3: CASSLEDSRTDTQYF. The CDR3 region has the DNA TGCGCCAGCAGCCTGGAGGACTCAAGGACAGATACGCAGTATTTT.

The rearrangement joins TRBV2 to TRBJ2-5, with TRBD2 as a possible D gene (7 bases). Germline loops: CDR1 SNHLY, CDR2 FYNNEI. The V gene lost 10 bases and the J gene lost 5 bases, with 20 bases spanning the gap. The CDR3 is 14 amino acids. As DNA, the CDR3 is TGTGCCACTGCGCTAATCGGGGGGCCTGAGACCCAGTACTTC. Translating it yields CATALIGGPETQYF.

The gene calls are TRBV30 and TRBJ2-5, with D unresolved. The V end was cut by 4 bases, the J end by 3 bases, with 9 bases between. From germline, CDR1 is GTSNPN and CDR2 SVGIG (reference sequence). The CDR3 consists of 12 residues. CDR3 sequence: CAWIGVKETQYF. CDR3 DNA: TGTGCCTGGATTGGAGTTAAAGAGACCCAGTACTTC.

This chain joins TRBV5-4 and TRBJ1-1; the D gene is possibly TRBD1 (5 bases). Looked up from germline, CDR1 is SGHNT and CDR2 is YYREEE (reference sequence). Trimming cost V 3 bases and J 4 bases, with 19 bases left between them. This CDR3 has 16 amino acids. In DNA form, the CDR3 reads TGTGCCAGCAGCTCGGACGGATACCTAAGGGGCACTGAAGCTTTCTTT. It encodes CASSSDGYLRGTEAFF.

The J gene is TRBJ1-5, the V gene TRBV7-9, with 11 nucleotides matching TRBD1. The CDR3 covers 15 residues. V lost 4 bases to trimming and J lost 6 bases; unmatched junction nucleotides: 5. Germline V CDR1 and CDR2: SEHNR, FQNEAQ (reference sequence). CDR3 DNA: TGTGCCAGCAGCTCCGGGACAGGGGGTCGTCAGCCCCAGCATTTT. Its protein product is CASSSGTGGRQPQHF.

This chain connects TRBV6-6 to TRBJ2-2, with 9 bases lining up with TRBD1. The J segment lost 3 bases and the V segment lost 5 bases, leaving 1 base of the junction unmatched. CDR3 length: 14 amino acids. Germline assignment: CDR1 MNHNY and CDR2 SVGAGI (reference sequence). The DNA of the CDR3 is TGTGCCAGCAGTCGGGACAGGGACACCGGGGAGCTGTTTTTT. Translating it yields CASSRDRDTGELFF.

The chain uses TRBV30 and TRBJ2-7, with D hard to call. V gave up 0 bases and J gave up 6 bases, with 9 bases separating them. Germline V gene lookup returns CDR1 GTSNPN and CDR2 SVGIG (reference sequence). The CDR3 totals 12 residues. CDR3 coding DNA: TGTGCCTGGAGTGTACAGCCGGGCGAGCAGTACTTC. Its translation is CAWSVQPGEQYF.

V is TRBV9 and J is TRBJ2-3; perhaps D is TRBD1 or TRBD2 (6 bases each). V lost 3 bases to trimming and J lost 2 bases, with 13 bases between them. CDR3 length: 15 amino acids. Germline loops: CDR1 SGDLS, CDR2 YYNGEE. CDR3 DNA: TGTGCCAGCAGCGGGTGGGGGGCGGACACAGATACGCAGTATTTT. Protein sequence: CASSGWGADTDTQYF.

The chain couples TRBV7-3 to TRBJ2-1; D gene unclear. Trimming cost V 5 bases and J 4 bases, with 21 bases left between them. Germline V gene sequence: CDR1 SGHTA, CDR2 FQGTGA. This CDR3 has 17 residues. The CDR3 DNA is TGTGCCAGCAGCCCAGTAGCATTCTCATTTTCTTACAATGAGCAGTTCTTC. It encodes CASSPVAFSFSYNEQFF.

V usage is TRBV29-1 and J usage is TRBJ2-1; D tentatively fits TRBD1 or TRBD2 (5 bases each). V was cut by 6 bases and J by 9 bases, with 18 bases left in between. The CDR3 consists of 13 residues. Germline V gene data show CDR1 as SQVTM and CDR2 as ANQGSEA. The CDR3 sequence: CSVRGSAQGEQFF. In DNA form, the CDR3 reads TGCAGCGTACGAGGTAGCGCCCAGGGTGAGCAGTTCTTC.

This clone showed up just a few times. V and J are TRBV28 and TRBJ1-5; TRBD1 aligns across 7 bases. The germline CDR1 and CDR2 sequences are MDHEN and SYDVKM. The CDR3 covers 13 residues. Germline trimming cut 5 bases from V and 5 bases from J; bases unmatched to any gene: 3. As DNA, the CDR3 is TGTGCCAGCAGTCGACAGGGCGATCAGCCCCAGCATTTT. It encodes CASSRQGDQPQHF.

Here the CDR3 DNA reads TGCGCCAGCAGCCAAGAAATCACAAGAAACACCATATATTTT. Translated: CASSQEITRNTIYF. The V call is TRBV4-1, the J call TRBJ1-3; D is undetermined. The V end was cut by 0 bases, the J end by 5 bases, with 8 bases between. The germline CDR1 and CDR2 sequences are MGHRA and YSYEKL. The CDR3 is made up of 14 amino acids.

This chain links TRBV27 with TRBJ1-6; 7 bases agree with TRBD1. The CDR3 spans 14 residues. Germline V lookup: CDR1 MNHEY, CDR2 SMNVEV (reference sequence). The J segment lost 10 bases and the V segment lost 5 bases, leaving 8 bases of the junction unmatched. The CDR3 is CASSEKGGGSPLHF. CDR3 DNA: TGTGCCAGCAGTGAAAAAGGGGGCGGGTCACCCCTCCACTTT.

The V gene is TRBV25-1, the J gene TRBJ1-1, with D possibly being TRBD1 (6 bases). CDR1 is MGHDK, CDR2 SYGVNS, per germline. This CDR3 has 13 residues. Trimming took 9 bases from V and 5 from J, leaving 16 bases between them. The CDR3 reads CAREVMRGTEAFF. The CDR3 DNA follows: TGTGCCAGGGAGGTAATGAGGGGGACTGAAGCTTTCTTT.

V gene TRBV19 combines with J gene TRBJ1-1, with a weak D call TRBD1 (5 bases). V shed 3 bases and J shed 5 bases, with 10 bases lying between them. CDR3 size: 13 residues. CDR1 LNHDA and CDR2 SQIVND come from the germline V gene (reference sequence). CDR3 loop: CASSIRGVTEAFF. The CDR3 bases are TGTGCCAGTAGTATCCGGGGGGTAACTGAAGCTTTCTTT.

The rearrangement uses TRBV2 and TRBJ2-1, with 12 bases lining up with TRBD2. Germline V gene lookup returns CDR1 SNHLY and CDR2 FYNNEI. The CDR3 loop spans 13 amino acids. Losses at the gene ends were 7 bases for V and 7 bases for J; bases not matched to a gene: 2. The CDR3, as DNA: TGTGCCAGCAACCTAGCGGGAGGGAATGAGCAGTTCTTC. Its translation is CASNLAGGNEQFF.

Details on this clone: Other DNA sequences of this sample code for an identical CDR3. The chain uses TRBV10-3 and TRBJ2-3; 10 bases line up with TRBD2. V was clipped by 8 bases and J by 1 base; unmatched bases: 3. The length of the CDR3 is 14 residues. CDR1 and CDR2 from the germline V gene are ENHRY and SYGVKD. The CDR3 protein is CAIRTSGGTDTQYF. For the CDR3, the DNA is TGTGCCATCCGGACTAGCGGAGGCACAGATACGCAGTATTTT.

The chain is built from TRBV19 and TRBJ1-4; D not certain. The CDR3 sequence is 13 residues long. Germline CDR1 LNHDA, CDR2 SQIVND (reference sequence). The germline V and J ends were trimmed by 9 bases and 0 bases, with 8 bases remaining between them. As DNA, the CDR3 is TGTGCCAGCAGGCTCCCAACTAATGAAAAACTGTTTTTT. Amino acids: CASRLPTNEKLFF.

This rearrangement joins TRBV4-3 to TRBJ2-7; TRBD2 aligns across 14 bases. The germline CDR1 and CDR2 sequences are LGHNA and YSLEER. The CDR3 sequence is 16 residues long. V gave up 3 bases and J gave up 6 bases; unmatched junction bases: 7. This CDR3 is CASSQRLAGGLSEQYF. The DNA of the CDR3 is TGCGCCAGCAGCCAGCGACTAGCGGGAGGGCTATCCGAGCAGTACTTC.

Here the CDR3 DNA reads TGTGCCAGCATAATGTCCCCTGGGCAGGGGCCCTCTGGAAACACCATATATTTT. Translation gives CASIMSPGQGPSGNTIYF. This chain uses TRBV27 with TRBJ1-3; TRBD1 is a possible D gene (6 bases). V lost 7 bases, J lost 0 bases, and 22 bases lay in between. There are 18 residues in the CDR3. CDR1 and CDR2 (germline): MNHEY, SMNVEV (reference sequence).